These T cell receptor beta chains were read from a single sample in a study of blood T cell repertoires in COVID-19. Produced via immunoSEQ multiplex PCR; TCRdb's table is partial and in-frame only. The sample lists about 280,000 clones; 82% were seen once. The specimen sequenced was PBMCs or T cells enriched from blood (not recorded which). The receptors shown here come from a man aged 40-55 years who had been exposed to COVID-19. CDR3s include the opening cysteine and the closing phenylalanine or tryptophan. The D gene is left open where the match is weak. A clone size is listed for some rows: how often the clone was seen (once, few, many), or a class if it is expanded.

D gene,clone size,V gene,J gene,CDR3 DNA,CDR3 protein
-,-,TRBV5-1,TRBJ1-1,TGCGCCAGCAGCTTGAATGCGGGGAACACTGAAGCTTTCTTT,CASSLNAGNTEAFF
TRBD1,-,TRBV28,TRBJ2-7,TGTGCCAGCGGGTCGACCGGGACAGGGTCCAACGAGCAGTACTTC,CASGSTGTGSNEQYF
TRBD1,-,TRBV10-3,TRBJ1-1,TGTGCCATCAGCGGACAGGGAGATTGGAACACTGAAGCTTTCTTT,CAISGQGDWNTEAFF
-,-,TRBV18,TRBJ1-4,TGTGCCAGCTCACCCCCCGGGACAAATGAAAAACTGTTTTTT,CASSPPGTNEKLFF
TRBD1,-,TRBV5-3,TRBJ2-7,TGTGCCAGAAGCGCAGACAGGGAACGCGAGCAGTACTTC,CARSADREREQYF
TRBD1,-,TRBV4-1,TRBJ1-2,TGCGCCAGCAGCCAAGAACAGGGGGCTCTCGTGGCGGGCGGCTACACCTTC,CASSQEQGALVAGGYTF
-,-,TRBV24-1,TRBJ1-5,TGTGCCACCAGAGGGGTCGGGAATCAGCCCCAGCATTTT,CATRGVGNQPQHF
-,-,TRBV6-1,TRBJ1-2,TGTGCCAGCAGTGAATCTGATGGGGAGGTCTATGGCTACACCTTC,CASSESDGEVYGYTF
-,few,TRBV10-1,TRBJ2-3,TGCGCCAGCAGTGAGCAGGAGGGGGCCACAGATACGCAGTATTTT,CASSEQEGATDTQYF
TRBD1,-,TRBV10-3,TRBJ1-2,TGTGCCATCAGTGAAGACAGGGGTGGCTACACCTTC,CAISEDRGGYTF
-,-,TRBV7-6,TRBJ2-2,TGTGCCAGCAGCCTAAGCACCGGGGAGCTGTTTTTT,CASSLSTGELFF
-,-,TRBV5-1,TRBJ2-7,TGCGCCAGCAGCTTGAGAAGTAGGACTACCCTCAAATCCTACGAGCAGTACTTC,CASSLRSRTTLKSYEQYF
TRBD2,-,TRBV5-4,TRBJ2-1,TGTGCCAGCAGCCTTGGGGGACTAGCGAGTTACAATGAGCAGTTCTTC,CASSLGGLASYNEQFF
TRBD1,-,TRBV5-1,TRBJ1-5,TGCGCCAGCAGCTTGGATGGGGGGACAGGCAATCAGCCCCAGCATTTT,CASSLDGGTGNQPQHF
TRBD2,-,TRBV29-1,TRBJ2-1,TGCAGCGCCGGGACTAGGGACAATGAGCAGTTCTTC,CSAGTRDNEQFF
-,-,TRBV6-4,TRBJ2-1,TGTGCCAGCAGTGAGATGCGGCTCACTGAGCAGTTCTTC,CASSEMRLTEQFF
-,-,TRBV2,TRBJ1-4,TGTGCCAGCACTGGGCAGTCGAATGAAAAACTGTTTTTT,CASTGQSNEKLFF
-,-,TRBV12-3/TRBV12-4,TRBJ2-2,TGTGCCAGCAGTTATGAGACCGGGGAGCTGTTTTTT,CASSYETGELFF
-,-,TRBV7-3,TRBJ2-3,TGTGCCAGCAGCTTACACCAGGGTGGCCTGCAGTATTTT,CASSLHQGGLQYF
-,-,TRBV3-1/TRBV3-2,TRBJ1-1,TGTGCCAGCAGCCAAGTCGGAGGGGCAGCTTTCTTT,CASSQVGGAAFF
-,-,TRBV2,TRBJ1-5,TGTGCCAGCAAAGGACTCAGGGGTCCGCAGCAGCCCCAGCATTTT,CASKGLRGPQQPQHF
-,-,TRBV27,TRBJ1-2,TGTGCCAGCAGCACTGGTACCCCTAACTATGGCTACACCTTC,CASSTGTPNYGYTF
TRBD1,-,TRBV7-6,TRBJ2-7,TGTGCCAGCAGCTGGGACAGCTCCTACGAGCAGTACTTC,CASSWDSSYEQYF
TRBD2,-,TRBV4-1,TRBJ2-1,TGCGCCAGCAGCCCGGGACTAGCCAATGAGCAGTTCTTC,CASSPGLANEQFF
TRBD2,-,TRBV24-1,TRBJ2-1,TGTGCCACCAGTGATTTTTGGGCTAGCGGGAACAGTGAGCAGTTCTTC,CATSDFWASGNSEQFF
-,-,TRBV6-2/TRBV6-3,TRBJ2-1,TGTGCCAGCAGTTACTCGATACCGGGACTTGATTTCTTC,CASSYSIPGLDFF